Listed below are T cell receptor beta chains from one sample, sequenced in a study of shared clonotypes between healthy human individuals. Sequenced by immunoSEQ multiplex PCR; TCRdb stores in-frame clones only, minus some. Counted here are approximately 1,500,000 clones, 98% occurring once; the ten biggest clones make up roughly 0.45%. Input material: naive CD4+ T cells sorted from blood. The source is a man younger than 45 in good health. CDR3s include the opening cysteine and the closing phenylalanine or tryptophan. The D gene is left open where the match is weak. A row's size may be missing; if present it is once, few, many or a size class.

J gene,V gene,D gene,clone size,CDR3 DNA,CDR3 protein
TRBJ1-2,TRBV6-1,TRBD1,.,TGTGCCAGCAGTGGTCTCGACAGGGGATATGGCTACACCTTC,CASSGLDRGYGYTF
TRBJ1-2,TRBV5-6,TRBD1,.,TGTGCCAGCAGCTTGGGGGACAGGGGAGTGTATGGCTACACCTTC,CASSLGDRGVYGYTF
TRBJ2-3,TRBV6-1,TRBD2,.,TGTGCCAGCAGTGACGTAGCGGGAGGGCAGGCAGATACGCAGTATTTT,CASSDVAGGQADTQYF
TRBJ1-1,TRBV6-5,.,.,TGTGCCAGCAGTCCCCCGTTGGGAAGCAACACTGAAGCTTTCTTT,CASSPPLGSNTEAFF
TRBJ2-7,TRBV15,TRBD2,.,TGTGCCACCAGCAGAGAGCAACTAGCGGGGTCCGAGCAGTACTTC,CATSREQLAGSEQYF
TRBJ2-7,TRBV2,TRBD1,.,TGTGCCAGCAGTGAAGAGGGGGCAACCCGAGAGTACTTC,CASSEEGATREYF
TRBJ2-7,TRBV6-5,.,.,TGTGCCAGCAACTCCCTGGGGGGAGCGGGCGAGCAGTACTTC,CASNSLGGAGEQYF
TRBJ2-5,TRBV14,TRBD2,.,TGTGCCAGCAGCCAAGACTGGACTAGCGGGCACTTAGAAGAGACCCAGTACTTC,CASSQDWTSGHLEETQYF
TRBJ2-7,TRBV6-5,TRBD2,once,TGTGCCAGCAGTTACTCGAGACTAGCTAGAGAGCAGTACTTC,CASSYSRLAREQYF
TRBJ1-5,TRBV7-2,.,.,TGTGCCAGCAGCTTAGATCTGGGTCAGCCCCAGCATTTT,CASSLDLGQPQHF